Below are 32 T cell receptor beta chains sequenced from a single sample in a study of blood T cell repertoires in COVID-19. Method: immunoSEQ multiplex PCR; TCRdb's copy keeps in-frame clones and lacks some. The data contain 19,000 or so clones, 82% of them seen just once; the ten biggest clones take up around 5.6%. The sequencing input was peripheral blood. The receptors were gathered from a human donor in a cohort sampled during active COVID-19.

This clone has a handful of counts. The rearrangement links TRBV14 to TRBJ2-7, with D possibly being TRBD2 (5 bases). The length of the CDR3 is 13 residues. The germline CDR1 and CDR2 sequences are SGHDN and FVKESK. V dropped 4 bases and J dropped 7 bases, with 14 bases sitting between them. CDR3 sequence: CASSLPYGGEQYF. CDR3 bases: TGTGCCAGCAGCCTCCCTTACGGCGGGGAGCAGTACTTC.

The rearrangement links TRBV7-2 to TRBJ2-3; TRBD2 matches 13 bases. This CDR3 region has 16 residues. The V segment lost 1 base and the J segment 5 bases; nucleotides outside the gene matches: 3. The germline V gene encodes CDR1 SGHTA and CDR2 FQGNSA. DNA of the CDR3: TGTGCCAGCAGCTTAGTTAGGACTAGCGGGAGAGATACGCAGTATTTT. Protein product: CASSLVRTSGRDTQYF.

The chain carries TRBV11-3 and TRBJ2-2; 8 nucleotides agree with TRBD1. Germline V gene sequence: CDR1 SGHNT, CDR2 YENEEA. This CDR3 is built from 16 residues. J was trimmed by 7 bases and V by 5 bases; bases with no gene match: 12. The CDR3: CASSTTGVTRDGELFF. The CDR3 DNA reads as TGTGCCAGCAGCACGACAGGGGTTACGAGGGACGGGGAGCTGTTTTTT. Together with reference TRBV11-3 and TRBJ2-2, the CDR3 gives the full variable domain: EAGVVQSPRYKIIEKKQPVAFWCNPISGHNTLYWYLQNLGQGPELLIRYENEEAVDDSQLPKDRFSAERLKGVDSTLKIQPAELGDSAVYLCASSTTGVTRDGELFFGEGSRLTVL.

The CDR3 DNA sequence: TGCGCCAGCAGCTTAGCAACAGGGGCCATGAACACTGAAGCTTTCTTT. It is translated as CASSLATGAMNTEAFF. This rearrangement joins TRBV5-1 to TRBJ1-1; TRBD1 aligns across 7 bases. In germline, CDR1 is SGHRS, CDR2 YFSETQ. Trimming cost V 2 bases and J 0 bases; bases outside gene matches: 7. CDR3 length: 16 residues.

The chain has TRBV15 and TRBJ2-7, with 7 bases lining up with TRBD2. The CDR3 is 13 residues long. J was trimmed by 4 bases and V by 0 bases; bases with no gene match: 0. The germline V gene has CDR1 LNHNV and CDR2 YYDKDF (reference sequence). DNA for the CDR3: TGTGCCACCAGCAGAGAGGGGGGGTACGAGCAGTACTTC. Protein sequence: CATSREGGYEQYF.

This chain uses TRBV24-1 with TRBJ2-7, with D possibly TRBD2 on 6 matching bases. Trimming removed 3 bases at V and 2 bases at J, with 13 bases between. The CDR3 extends over 15 amino acids. CDR1 and CDR2 (germline): KGHDR, SFDVKD. This CDR3 reads CATSDGGGSAYEQYF. The CDR3 nucleotides read TGTGCCACCAGTGATGGAGGAGGGTCGGCCTACGAGCAGTACTTC.

The J gene is TRBJ2-1, the V gene TRBV10-3; 9 bases align to TRBD1. This CDR3 is 17 amino acids long. CDR1 and CDR2 from the germline V gene are ENHRY and SYGVKD. Trimming at V came to 4 bases and at J to 6 bases, leaving 13 bases not matched to a gene. The CDR3 DNA reads TGTGCCATCAGTGCTAATACCGGGACAGGGTCTATCAATGAGCAGTTCTTC. This gives the protein CAISANTGTGSINEQFF.

The rearrangement links TRBV24-1 to TRBJ1-1, with 11 bases aligning to TRBD1. The junction had 9 bases not matched to a gene; V was cut back by 4 bases and J by 12 bases. Germline-derived CDR1 and CDR2 are KGHDR and SFDVKD. The CDR3 has 14 residues. DNA for the CDR3: TGTGCCACCAGTGAAACCGGGACAGGGGGAAGGACTTTCTTT. Translated: CATSETGTGGRTFF.

This chain connects TRBV7-2 to TRBJ2-5, with 14 bases that match TRBD2. CDR1 and CDR2 (germline): SGHTA, FQGNSA. CDR3 size: 16 residues. After removal of 3 bases from V and 5 bases from J, the junction contained 5 bases not matched to a gene. The CDR3 loop reads CASSFRLAGGPETQYF. The CDR3 DNA reads TGTGCCAGCAGCTTTCGACTAGCGGGAGGGCCTGAGACCCAGTACTTC. Full variable domain (outside the CDR3, taken from reference TRBV7-2 and TRBJ2-5): GAGVSQSPSNKVTEKGKDVELRCDPISGHTALYWYRQSLGQGLEFLIYFQGNSAPDKSGLPSDRFSAERTGGSVSTLTIQRTQQEDSAVYLCASSFRLAGGPETQYFGPGTRLLVL.

This clone was found once. The V gene is TRBV5-1, the J gene TRBJ1-2; TRBD1 matches 10 bases. The ends lost 4 bases at V and 5 bases at J; junction bases unmatched: 2. CDR1 SGHRS and CDR2 YFSETQ come from the germline V gene. CDR3 length equals 13 residues. The CDR3 DNA reads TGCGCCAGCAGCAGGGACAGGGGTTATGGCTACACCTTC. Translated, it gives CASSRDRGYGYTF.

The rearrangement uses TRBV4-3 and TRBJ2-2, with 12 bases aligning to TRBD2. V shed 0 bases, J shed 7 bases, and the junction held 9 bases outside the gene matches. The CDR3 consists of 18 residues. Germline V CDR1 and CDR2: LGHNA, YSLEER. As DNA, the CDR3 is TGCGCCAGCAGCCAAGATCGCACTAGCGGGAGGTCAGGCGGGGAGCTGTTTTTT. Amino acids: CASSQDRTSGRSGGELFF.

The chain is built from TRBV12-5 and TRBJ1-5; D is ambiguous. This CDR3 has 12 residues. Germline CDR1 LGHNT, CDR2 FRNRAP. Trimming stripped 4 bases from V and 5 bases from J, with 6 bases between. CDR3 residues: CASGSSHQPQHF. In DNA, the CDR3 is TGTGCTAGTGGTTCCTCCCATCAGCCCCAGCATTTT.

The chain joins TRBV5-6 to TRBJ2-5; D perhaps matches TRBD2 (5 bases). The ends were cut back, 0 bases at V and 5 bases at J, with 14 bases in the middle. Germline-derived CDR1 and CDR2 are SGHDT and YYEEEE. The CDR3 is 15 amino acids. Here the CDR3 DNA reads TGTGCCAGCAGCTTGGGAGGCCGGGAATTGGAGACCCAGTACTTC. Its protein is CASSLGGRELETQYF. Full variable domain (missing parts from reference TRBV5-6 and TRBJ2-5): DAGVTQSPTHLIKTRGQQVTLRCSPKSGHDTVSWYQQALGQGPQFIFQYYEEEERQRGNFPDRFSGHQFPNYSSELNVNALLLGDSALYLCASSLGGRELETQYFGPGTRLLVL.

The chain uses TRBV5-4 and TRBJ2-2; 10 bases align to TRBD1. The CDR3 spans 15 residues. Looked up from germline, CDR1 is SGHNT and CDR2 is YYREEE (reference sequence). Unmatched junction bases numbered 1, after V lost 0 bases and J lost 5 bases. The CDR3 nucleotides read TGTGCCAGCAGCTTGGGGGGACAGGGGACCGGGGAGCTGTTTTTT. This encodes CASSLGGQGTGELFF.

The V call is TRBV28, the J call TRBJ1-2; 12 positions agree with TRBD1. Unmatched junction bases numbered 7, after V lost 6 bases and J lost 8 bases. Germline CDR1 and CDR2: MDHEN and SYDVKM. The CDR3 length is 14 residues. Here the CDR3 DNA reads TGTGCCAGCAGGGGACAGGGGGCGGAAAAAGGCTACACCTTC. It translates to CASRGQGAEKGYTF.

In DNA form, the CDR3 reads TGTGCCAGCAGTTCGGTACTGAACACTGAAGCTTTCTTT. It codes for CASSSVLNTEAFF. The gene calls are TRBV6-2 or TRBV6-3 and TRBJ1-1; no definite D call. The CDR3 spans 13 residues. V was cut by 4 bases and J by 0 bases, with 6 bases left in between. CDR1 MNHEY and CDR2 SVGEGT come from the germline V gene.

V is TRBV3-1 (or the pseudogene TRBV3-2) and J is TRBJ2-7; D is unclear. This CDR3 spans 14 amino acids. Deletions cut 0 bases from V and 2 bases from J, with 8 bases between. The V gene's germline CDR1 is LGHDT and CDR2 YNNKEL (reference sequence). CDR3 residues: CASSQDVAAYEQYF. The CDR3 region has the DNA TGTGCCAGCAGCCAAGATGTGGCGGCCTACGAGCAGTACTTC.

The J gene is TRBJ2-2, the V gene TRBV28; 9 nucleotides align to TRBD1. Germline V gene lookup returns CDR1 MDHEN and CDR2 SYDVKM. The CDR3 consists of 14 residues. J was trimmed by 2 bases and V by 8 bases; bases with no gene match: 3. The DNA for the CDR3 is TGTGCCAGCCGGACAGGGGCAAACACCGGGGAGCTGTTTTTT. It is translated as CASRTGANTGELFF. Full variable domain (rest looked up from reference TRBV28 and TRBJ2-2): DVKVTQSSRYLVKRTGEKVFLECVQDMDHENMFWYRQDPGLGLRLIYFSYDVKMKEKGDIPEGYSVSREKKERFSLILESASTNQTSMYLCASRTGANTGELFFGEGSRLTVL.

This clone is a singleton in its sample. The chain links TRBV20-1 to TRBJ2-7, with D possibly TRBD1 on 5 matching bases. V dropped 3 bases and J dropped 2 bases, with 11 bases sitting between them. Germline V lookup: CDR1 DFQATT, CDR2 SNEGSKA (reference sequence). The CDR3 length is 13 residues. The CDR3 reads CSASGRATYEQYF. The CDR3 DNA is TGCAGTGCTAGTGGCAGGGCCACCTACGAGCAGTACTTC.

The genes are TRBV24-1 and TRBJ2-1; maybe TRBD2 (5 bases). The CDR3 covers 16 residues. Trimming removed 1 base from V and 8 bases from J, with 17 bases in between. Germline CDR1 is KGHDR and CDR2 is SFDVKD. In DNA, the CDR3 is TGTGCCACCAGTGATTTTGGGGAGTCTGGTTACGATGAGCAGTTCTTC. Amino acid sequence: CATSDFGESGYDEQFF.

The chain links TRBV27 to TRBJ2-1, with 7 bases fitting TRBD2. The CDR3 is 16 amino acids. The V and J ends lost 4 bases and 6 bases, in that order; junction bases with no gene match: 12. Germline CDR1 is MNHEY and CDR2 is SMNVEV (reference sequence). The CDR3 coding sequence is TGTGCCAGCAGTTCGATGCAGACTAGCTACTCCAATGAGCAGTTCTTC. Protein: CASSSMQTSYSNEQFF.

The chain links TRBV7-9 to TRBJ2-7; D uncertain. Trimming removed 1 base at V and 6 bases at J, with 13 bases between. Germline values: CDR1 SEHNR, CDR2 FQNEAQ (reference sequence). The CDR3 has 14 amino acids. CDR3 amino acids: CASSLGGAIGEQYF. The CDR3 nucleotides read TGTGCCAGCAGCTTAGGAGGCGCGATCGGCGAGCAGTACTTC.

CDR3 sequence (DNA): TGTGCCAGCAGTTACTCCGTACAGGGGACCACCACTGAAGCTTTCTTT. This sequence encodes CASSYSVQGTTTEAFF. The chain is built from TRBV6-5 and TRBJ1-1; TRBD1 matches at 7 bases. Trimming cost V 0 bases and J 4 bases; bases outside gene matches: 8. Germline CDR1 is MNHEY and CDR2 is SVGAGI. The CDR3 is 16 residues long.

The CDR3 sequence is CASSLLTDMNTEAFF. The CDR3, as DNA: TGTGCCAGCAGTTTATTGACAGATATGAACACTGAAGCTTTCTTT. This chain joins TRBV28 and TRBJ1-1; maybe TRBD1 (5 bases). This CDR3 has 15 amino acids. CDR1 is MDHEN and CDR2 is SYDVKM in the germline V gene. The V end was cut by 1 base, the J end by 0 bases, with 9 bases between. Complete variable domain (other parts from reference TRBV28 and TRBJ1-1): DVKVTQSSRYLVKRTGEKVFLECVQDMDHENMFWYRQDPGLGLRLIYFSYDVKMKEKGDIPEGYSVSREKKERFSLILESASTNQTSMYLCASSLLTDMNTEAFFGQGTRLTVV.

This sequence joins TRBV15 and TRBJ1-5, with a possible D match to TRBD1 (5 bases). V was shortened by 0 bases and J by 4 bases, with 7 bases between the two germline ends. Germline loops: CDR1 LNHNV, CDR2 YYDKDF (reference sequence). This CDR3 is built from 14 residues. The DNA for the CDR3 is TGTGCCACCAGCAGAGAGCAGGGAAATCAGCCCCAGCATTTT. It translates to CATSREQGNQPQHF.

The chain is built from TRBV5-8 and TRBJ2-1, with D tentatively TRBD2 (7 bases). This CDR3 is 17 amino acids long. Germline V lookup: CDR1 SGHTS, CDR2 YDEGEE. V was shortened by 3 bases and J by 6 bases, with 22 bases between the two germline ends. The CDR3 spells CASSYGGLWGSRNEQFF. The CDR3 DNA is TGTGCCAGCAGCTACGGGGGGCTATGGGGTTCGCGCAATGAGCAGTTCTTC.

The J gene is TRBJ1-5, the V gene TRBV28; D not resolved. CDR1 and CDR2 from the germline V gene are MDHEN and SYDVKM. V was shortened by 5 bases and J by 5 bases, with 16 bases between the two germline ends. The CDR3 covers 15 residues. CDR3 DNA sequence: TGTGCCAGCAGTCCTTCCCGGGGTAAGGATCAGCCCCAGCATTTT. Translated, it gives CASSPSRGKDQPQHF.

CDR3 sequence reads: CASRLDTYGYTF. DNA of the CDR3: TGTGCCAGTAGGCTCGACACCTATGGCTACACCTTC. The genes are TRBV19 and TRBJ1-2; no clear D gene. With 6 bases removed from V and 4 bases from J, the gap between germline ends came to 9 bases. CDR1 and CDR2 from the germline V gene are LNHDA and SQIVND (reference sequence). The CDR3 is made up of 12 amino acids.

The chain joins TRBV7-9 to TRBJ1-1; D possibly corresponds to TRBD1 (5 bases). CDR3 length: 13 amino acids. The V end lost 5 bases, the J end lost 6 bases, and 13 bases lay between the germline ends. Germline CDR1 reads SEHNR; CDR2 reads FQNEAQ (reference sequence). The CDR3 DNA sequence: TGTGCCAGCAGCCTCGACAGTAGGTCTGAAGCTTTCTTT. This gives the protein CASSLDSRSEAFF.

This rearrangement joins TRBV7-8 to TRBJ1-3; D gene uncertain. Germline CDR1 is SGHVS and CDR2 is FQNEAQ. The V and J ends lost 4 bases and 6 bases respectively, with 4 bases between them. The CDR3 extends over 11 amino acids. This CDR3 reads CASSSKNTIYF. The CDR3 nucleotides read TGTGCCAGCAGCTCAAAAAACACCATATATTTT.

The chain carries TRBV19 and TRBJ2-7, with TRBD2 matching 8 bases. V dropped 1 base and J dropped 0; count of bases not matched to a gene: 2. The CDR3 runs 15 residues. CDR1 is LNHDA, CDR2 SQIVND, per germline (reference sequence). The CDR3 region has the DNA TGTGCCAGTAGTATAGCGGGAGGGCCCTCCTACGAGCAGTACTTC. Its translation: CASSIAGGPSYEQYF.

The gene calls are TRBV7-3 and TRBJ2-7; TRBD2 might be the D (6 bases). Trimming removed 5 bases from V and 6 bases from J, with 11 bases in between. The germline CDR1 and CDR2 sequences are SGHTA and FQGTGA. This CDR3 spans 12 amino acids. In nucleotides, the CDR3 is TGTGCCAGCAGCGCGGACTACTCCGAGCAGTACTTC. This sequence encodes CASSADYSEQYF. Based on the CDR3 plus reference TRBV7-3 and TRBJ2-7, the full variable domain is GAGVSQTPSNKVTEKGKYVELRCDPISGHTALYWYRQSLGQGPEFLIYFQGTGAADDSGLPNDRFFAVRPEGSVSTLKIQRTERGDSAVYLCASSADYSEQYFGPGTRLTVT.